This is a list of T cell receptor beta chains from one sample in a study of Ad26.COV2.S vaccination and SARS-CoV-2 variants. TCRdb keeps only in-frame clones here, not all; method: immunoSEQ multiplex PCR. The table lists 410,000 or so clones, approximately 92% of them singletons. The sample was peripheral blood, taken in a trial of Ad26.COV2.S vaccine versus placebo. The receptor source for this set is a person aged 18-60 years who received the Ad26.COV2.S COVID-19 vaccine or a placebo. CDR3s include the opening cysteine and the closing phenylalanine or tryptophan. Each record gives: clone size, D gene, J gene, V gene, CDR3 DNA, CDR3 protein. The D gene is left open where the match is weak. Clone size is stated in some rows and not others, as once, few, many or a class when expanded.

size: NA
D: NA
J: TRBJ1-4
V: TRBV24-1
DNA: TGTGCCACCAGTGACATGGACAGAGAAAAACTGTTTTTT
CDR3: CATSDMDREKLFF

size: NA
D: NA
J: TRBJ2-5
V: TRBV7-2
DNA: TGTGCCAGCAGCTTCCTCGCCATAGCCCAAGCGGGCGGACAGACCCAGTACTTC
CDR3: CASSFLAIAQAGGQTQYF

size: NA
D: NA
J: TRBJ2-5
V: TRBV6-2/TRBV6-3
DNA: TGTGCCAGCAGTTACGCCCGGGCGGAGTTAGGAGAGACCCAGTACTTC
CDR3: CASSYARAELGETQYF

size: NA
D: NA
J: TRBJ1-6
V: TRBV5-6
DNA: TGTGCCAGCAGCTTGGTAGGGACTAATTCACCCCTCCACTTT
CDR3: CASSLVGTNSPLHF

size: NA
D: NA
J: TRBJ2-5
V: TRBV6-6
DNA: TGTGCCACCCGGTCCGGGACCCCGAGGGAGACCCAGTACTTC
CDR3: CATRSGTPRETQYF

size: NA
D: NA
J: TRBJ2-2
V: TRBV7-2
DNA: TGTGCCAGCAGCTTTTACAGGGACTATAACACCGGGGAGCTGTTTTTT
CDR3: CASSFYRDYNTGELFF

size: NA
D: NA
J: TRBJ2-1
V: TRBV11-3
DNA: TGTGCCAGCAGCTTAGGTCACAGGGAGGAGGATGAGCAGTTCTTC
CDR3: CASSLGHREEDEQFF

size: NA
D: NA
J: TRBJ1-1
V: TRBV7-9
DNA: TGTGCCAGCAGCTTAGCAGGGGTGAACACTGAAGCTTTCTTT
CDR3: CASSLAGVNTEAFF

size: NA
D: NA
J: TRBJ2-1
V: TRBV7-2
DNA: TGTGCCAGCAGCTTAGACAGCGGCGAATACAATGAGCAGTTCTTC
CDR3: CASSLDSGEYNEQFF

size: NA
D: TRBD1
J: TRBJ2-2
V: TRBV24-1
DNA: TGTGCCACCAGTGGCCAAACCCCGGGACAGGGGAACACCGGGGAGCTGTTTTTT
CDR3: CATSGQTPGQGNTGELFF

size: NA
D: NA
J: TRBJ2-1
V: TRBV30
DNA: TGTGCCTGGACGGGGCGCGGAGCCATTTTTGGCAATGAGCAGTTCTTC
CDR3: CAWTGRGAIFGNEQFF

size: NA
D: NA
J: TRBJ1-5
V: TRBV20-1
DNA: TGCAGTGCTAGTCAGGGATTTGGCAATCAGCCCCAGCATTTT
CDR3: CSASQGFGNQPQHF

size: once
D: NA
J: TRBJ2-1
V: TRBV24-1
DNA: TGTGCCACCAGTGACACACAGACGAGCTCCTACAATGAGCAGTTCTTC
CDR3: CATSDTQTSSYNEQFF

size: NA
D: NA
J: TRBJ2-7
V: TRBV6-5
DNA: TGTGCCAGCAGGAACGGGGCGAGCTCCTACGAGCAGTACTTC
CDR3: CASRNGASSYEQYF

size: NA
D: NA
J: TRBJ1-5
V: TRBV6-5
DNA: TGTGCCAGCAGCCCCAGGGAGGGTCAGCCCCAGCATTTT
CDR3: CASSPREGQPQHF

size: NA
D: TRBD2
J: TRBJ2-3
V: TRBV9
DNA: TGTGCCAGCAGCGCTAGCGGGAGTAAGAATACGCAGTATTTT
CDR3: CASSASGSKNTQYF

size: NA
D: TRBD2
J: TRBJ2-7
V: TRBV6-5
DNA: TGTGCCAGCAGTTACGCTAGCGGGAGCTACGAGCAGTACTTC
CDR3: CASSYASGSYEQYF

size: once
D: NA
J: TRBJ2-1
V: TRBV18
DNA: TGTGCCAGCTCACGCCCCGAAGGGGCTTGGAATGAGCAGTTCTTC
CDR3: CASSRPEGAWNEQFF

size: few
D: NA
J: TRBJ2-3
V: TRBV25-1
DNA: TGTGCCAGCAGTGACTCGGGAGATACGCAGTATTTT
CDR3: CASSDSGDTQYF

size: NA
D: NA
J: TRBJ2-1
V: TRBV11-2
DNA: TGTGCCAGCAGCCTATTGGGGGCGGGAGCAGCTGGCAATGAGCAGTTCTTC
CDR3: CASSLLGAGAAGNEQFF

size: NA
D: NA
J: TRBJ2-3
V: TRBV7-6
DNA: TGTGCCAGCAGCAAGAAGTCAGATACGCAGTATTTT
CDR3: CASSKKSDTQYF

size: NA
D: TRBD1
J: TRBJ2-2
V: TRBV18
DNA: TGTGCCAGCTCACCAAGCCGGACAGGGGCCGGGGAGCTGTTTTTT
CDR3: CASSPSRTGAGELFF

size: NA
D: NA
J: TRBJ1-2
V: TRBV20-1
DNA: TGCAGGGGACCTTCTAACTATGGCTACACCTTC
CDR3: CRGPSNYGYTF

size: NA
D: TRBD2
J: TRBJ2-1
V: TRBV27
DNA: TGTGCCAGCAGTTTAAACCCTAGCGGGAGGCGGAATGAGCAGTTCTTC
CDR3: CASSLNPSGRRNEQFF

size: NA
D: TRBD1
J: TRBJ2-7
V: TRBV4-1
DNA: TGCGCCCGCCGCCGCCCAGGGGGCGAGCGAGACTCCTACGAGCAGTACTTC
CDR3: CARRRPGGERDSYEQYF

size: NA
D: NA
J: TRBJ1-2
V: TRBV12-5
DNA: TGTGCTAGTGGCTGGGCAGGTGTAGGCTATGGCTACACCTTC
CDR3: CASGWAGVGYGYTF

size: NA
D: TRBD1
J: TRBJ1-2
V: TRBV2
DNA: TGTGCCAGCCTGAACTTCGACAGGGCCGGTCTAGATGGCTACACCTTC
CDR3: CASLNFDRAGLDGYTF